The 9 T cell receptor beta chains below were found in one sample sequenced in a study of blood T cell repertoires in COVID-19. Profiling relied on immunoSEQ multiplex PCR, and the TCRdb table lists in-frame clones only, not all of them. The top ten hold about 0.36% of the sample, which has some 42,000 clones, around 90% seen once. Material for sequencing was peripheral blood. The receptors shown here come from a human donor in a cohort sampled during active COVID-19.

The rearrangement links TRBV7-8 to TRBJ1-1; D perhaps matches TRBD1 (6 bases). Germline V gene sequence: CDR1 SGHVS, CDR2 FQNEAQ. Trimming removed 2 bases from V and 7 bases from J, with 14 bases in between. The CDR3 sequence is 14 residues long. CDR3 residues: CASSLQTGHGEAFF. The CDR3 DNA reads as TGTGCCAGCAGCTTACAGACGGGACACGGTGAAGCTTTCTTT. Looking up the rest from reference TRBV7-8 and TRBJ1-1 gives the full variable domain: GAGVSQSPRYKVAKRGQDVALRCDPISGHVSLFWYQQALGQGPEFLTYFQNEAQLDKSGLPSDRFFAERPEGSVSTLKIQRTQQEDSAVYLCASSLQTGHGEAFFGQGTRLTVV.

The genes are TRBV5-1 and TRBJ1-1; perhaps TRBD1 as D (5 bases). This CDR3 is 17 amino acids long. Germline CDR1 is SGHRS and CDR2 is YFSETQ. Trimming stripped 6 bases from V and 0 bases from J, with 21 bases between. The CDR3 coding sequence is TGCGCCAGCACGGTCGGGGGAGGGAACCACATGAACACTGAAGCTTTCTTT. Encoded protein: CASTVGGGNHMNTEAFF. The variable domain in full, with the rest retrieved from reference TRBV5-1 and TRBJ1-1, is KAGVTQTPRYLIKTRGQQVTLSCSPISGHRSVSWYQQTPGQGLQFLFEYFSETQRNKGNFPGRFSGRQFSNSRSEMNVSTLELGDSALYLCASTVGGGNHMNTEAFFGQGTRLTVV.

The table lists this clone with a count of one. The chain uses TRBV7-9 and TRBJ1-2; no reliable D call. CDR1 SEHNR and CDR2 FQNEAQ come from the germline V gene (reference sequence). Trimming cost V 2 bases and J 1 base, with 11 bases left between them. CDR3 length: 15 amino acids. The chain's CDR3 is CASSLQVSLNYGYTF. CDR3 nucleotide sequence: TGTGCCAGCAGCTTACAGGTTTCTCTTAACTATGGCTACACCTTC.

This clone showed up just once. V usage is TRBV2 and J usage is TRBJ2-3, with TRBD2 matching over 9 bases. The CDR3 spans 14 residues. CDR1 and CDR2 (germline): SNHLY, FYNNEI. J gave up 11 bases and V 4 bases, and 10 bases lay outside the gene matches. This CDR3 is CASSVQAGGGRQYF. The CDR3 DNA reads TGTGCCAGCAGTGTCCAAGCGGGGGGCGGAAGGCAGTATTTT.

This chain connects TRBV6-2 or TRBV6-3 to TRBJ2-7; 10 bases fit TRBD2. The CDR3 runs to 14 residues. Germline values: CDR1 MNHEY, CDR2 SVGEGT. The junction had 1 base not matched to a gene; V was cut back by 0 bases and J by 5 bases. The CDR3 DNA reads TGTGCCAGCAGTTACTCGGGACTAGCGAACGAGCAGTACTTC. Translated: CASSYSGLANEQYF.

V usage is TRBV18 and J usage is TRBJ1-2; D might be TRBD1 (5 bases). V dropped 4 bases and J dropped 3 bases, with 12 bases sitting between them. CDR3 length: 14 amino acids. In germline, CDR1 is KGHSH, CDR2 LQKENI. For the CDR3, the DNA is TGTGCCAGCTCACAGGGGTCTGTAGACTATGGCTACACCTTC. Protein: CASSQGSVDYGYTF.

The chain employs TRBV19 and TRBJ2-7; weak D call: TRBD2 (6 bases). The V end lost 3 bases, the J end lost 4 bases, and 7 bases lay between the germline ends. Germline V gene lookup returns CDR1 LNHDA and CDR2 SQIVND (reference sequence). The CDR3 totals 12 residues. This CDR3 reads CASSMGTYEQYF. CDR3 nucleotide sequence: TGTGCCAGTAGTATGGGGACTTACGAGCAGTACTTC.

This clone has only a few counts. The genes are TRBV11-2 and TRBJ2-7; 13 bases are a match to TRBD2. This CDR3 region has 15 residues. V lost 5 bases and J lost 2; bases outside the gene matches: 3. CDR1 and CDR2 from the germline V gene are SGHAT and FQNNGV. The CDR3 DNA follows: TGTGCCAGCAGCCCGGGGACTAGCGGGGCCTACGAGCAGTACTTC. It is translated as CASSPGTSGAYEQYF.

This clone appeared once. This rearrangement joins TRBV11-2 to TRBJ2-7; the match to TRBD1 covers 8 bases. Germline loops: CDR1 SGHAT, CDR2 FQNNGV. The CDR3 totals 17 residues. The trim removed 5 bases at V and 4 bases at J, leaving 16 bases unmatched. CDR3 sequence: CASSAQRWGQDGYEQYF. DNA for the CDR3: TGTGCCAGCAGCGCGCAGCGGTGGGGACAGGACGGATACGAGCAGTACTTC.